One and the same sample provided the 27 T cell receptor beta chains below, sequenced in a study of human T cells and chemical hapten exposure. Unfractionated whole blood was the source from which total RNA was extracted. In TCRdb, the 5' RACE reads were re-called with MiXCR into one record per CDR3 protein. The table lists 130,000 or so distinct CDR3 sequences, around 4% of them singletons. These receptors all stem from a female donor in good health.

This clonotype was seen repeatedly, ten times or more. The V and J genes are TRBV11-2 and TRBJ1-4; the D is unclear. The CDR3 runs 15 residues. Germline V gives CDR1 SGHAT, CDR2 FQNNGV. The V and J ends lost 4 bases and 1 base respectively, with 10 bases between them. This CDR3 reads CASSSTTGTNEKLFF. The CDR3 DNA sequence: TGTGCCAGCAGCTCTACGACGGGAACTAATGAAAAACTGTTTTTT.

This clonotype was picked up many times. The gene calls are TRBV7-8 and TRBJ2-7; D perhaps matches TRBD1 (6 bases). The CDR3 has 13 residues. V gave up 2 bases and J gave up 3 bases, with 8 bases separating them. Germline CDR1 is SGHVS and CDR2 is FQNEAQ. CDR3 in DNA: TGTGCCAGCAGCTTAAAGGGGGTCTACGAGCAGTACTTC. It codes for CASSLKGVYEQYF.

This clonotype occurred many times. The rearrangement joins TRBV20-1 to TRBJ2-7, with D perhaps being TRBD1 or TRBD2 (5 bases each). Germline V gives CDR1 DFQATT, CDR2 SNEGSKA (reference sequence). The CDR3 has 18 amino acids. Trimming took off 3 bases at V and 2 bases at J, with 26 bases between the two ends. CDR3 bases: TGCAGTGCTAGTTTCCCTAATGGTCCCGGGACGGTCACCTACGAGCAGTACTTC. Its protein product is CSASFPNGPGTVTYEQYF.

This clonotype was recorded at least ten times. The chain uses TRBV9 and TRBJ2-1, with TRBD2 identical over 11 bases. This CDR3 has 19 residues. V gave up 3 bases and J gave up 4 bases; unmatched junction bases: 15. The germline CDR1 and CDR2 sequences are SGDLS and YYNGEE. The CDR3 here is CASSASITTSGVWYNEQFF. The DNA for the CDR3 is TGTGCCAGCAGCGCCAGCATTACGACTAGCGGGGTTTGGTACAATGAGCAGTTCTTC.

There are many counts of this clonotype. The chain joins TRBV7-9 to TRBJ1-6; 8 bases fit TRBD1. Germline trimming cut 6 bases from V and 4 bases from J; bases unmatched to any gene: 2. The CDR3 spans 14 residues. CDR1 is SEHNR, CDR2 FQNEAQ, per germline (reference sequence). CDR3 sequence: CASRTGGYNSPLHF. The CDR3 nucleotides read TGTGCCAGCAGAACAGGGGGATATAATTCACCCCTCCACTTT.

Notes on this clonotype: It may be a read error: a sequence one base away is much more abundant. The chain has TRBV12-3 or TRBV12-4 and TRBJ1-1, with 9 bases aligning to TRBD1. There are 15 residues in the CDR3. J gave up 10 bases and V 6 bases, and 15 bases lay outside the gene matches. This CDR3 is CASRSAQGALVGAFF. Here the CDR3 DNA reads TGTGCCAGCAGGTCTGCACAGGGGGCCTTGGTCGGAGCTTTCTTT.

This clonotype was seen many times. V usage is TRBV20-1 and J usage is TRBJ2-7, with 7 positions matching TRBD1. Germline CDR1 is DFQATT and CDR2 is SNEGSKA (reference sequence). The CDR3 extends over 13 amino acids. V trimming: 4 bases; J trimming: 4 bases; junction bases outside the gene matches: 7. CDR3 bases: TGCAGTGCTACCGACAGGGACCCATACGAGCAGTACTTC. The encoded protein is CSATDRDPYEQYF.

At least ten counts were recorded for this clonotype. J is TRBJ1-1 and V is TRBV29-1, with D maybe TRBD1 (6 bases). CDR3 length: 17 amino acids. Trimming shortened V by 2 bases and J by 1 base, and 20 bases separated the two germline ends. Germline CDR1 is SQVTM and CDR2 is ANQGSEA. CDR3 sequence reads: CSVERGGRTGKNTEAFF. Written as DNA, the CDR3 is TGCAGCGTTGAAAGGGGGGGCCGCACGGGGAAGAACACTGAAGCTTTCTTT.

This clonotype was recorded at least ten times. The chain combines TRBV7-2 with TRBJ1-1; TRBD1 agrees at 7 bases. Germline loops: CDR1 SGHTA, CDR2 FQGNSA. V was pared by 4 bases and J by 0 bases, with 17 bases of the junction left unmatched. This CDR3 region has 19 residues. CDR3 loop: CASSSYPHGTESMNTEAFF. As DNA, the CDR3 is TGTGCCAGCAGCTCATACCCCCACGGGACAGAGAGTATGAACACTGAAGCTTTCTTT.

This clonotype came up many times. The chain links TRBV2 to TRBJ2-2; 7 nucleotides match TRBD1. The CDR3 consists of 16 residues. The trim removed 1 base at V and 4 bases at J, leaving 6 bases unmatched. Germline V gene sequence: CDR1 SNHLY, CDR2 FYNNEI. The CDR3 bases are TGTGCCAGCAGTGAAGGAGGGACAGCGAGCACCGGGGAGCTGTTTTTT. Its protein is CASSEGGTASTGELFF.

As for this clonotype: This may arise from a read error, as a much more abundant clone is one base away. This chain connects TRBV18 to TRBJ2-1; 9 positions match TRBD1. With V trimmed by 4 bases and J by 6 bases, 4 bases remained unmatched. This CDR3 region has 14 residues. CDR1 KGHSH and CDR2 LQKENI come from the germline V gene. The CDR3 loop is CASSLVGQGNEQFF. The CDR3 nucleotides read TGTGCCAGCTCACTAGTGGGACAGGGCAATGAGCAGTTCTTC.

This clonotype was recorded at least ten times. V and J are TRBV29-1 and TRBJ2-3, with D possibly called TRBD1 or TRBD2 (5 bases each). V was shortened by 0 bases and J by 0 bases, with 13 bases between the two germline ends. The germline V gene encodes CDR1 SQVTM and CDR2 ANQGSEA. The CDR3 runs to 16 residues. CDR3 nucleotides: TGCAGCGTTGAAGATCCGGGACGCACTAGCACAGATACGCAGTATTTT. Encoded protein: CSVEDPGRTSTDTQYF.

This clonotype has ten or more counts. The J gene is TRBJ1-1, the V gene TRBV7-9, with D unclear. The V gene lost 0 bases and the J gene lost 3 bases, with 11 bases spanning the gap. Germline V gene data show CDR1 as SEHNR and CDR2 as FQNEAQ (reference sequence). This CDR3 is 15 amino acids long. CDR3 sequence: CASSLAHRRYTEAFF. CDR3 nucleotide sequence: TGTGCCAGCAGCTTAGCGCACCGGCGGTACACTGAAGCTTTCTTT.

On this clonotype itself: A much larger clone is a single base away; this may be a read error. In DNA form, the CDR3 reads TGTGCCAGCAGTTGGAGGGGGGCTGGGGCCAACGTCCTGGCTTTC. It codes for CASSWRGAGANVLAF. The chain combines TRBV28 with TRBJ2-6; D might be TRBD1 or TRBD2, each matching 6 bases. Per the germline V gene, CDR1 is MDHEN and CDR2 is SYDVKM. The length of the CDR3 is 15 residues.

This clonotype was seen ten or more times. The chain combines TRBV6-4 with TRBJ2-3; 8 nucleotides line up with TRBD1. Germline loops: CDR1 MRHNA, CDR2 SNTAGT. With 3 bases clipped from V and 1 base from J, the junction kept 3 bases outside the gene matches. The CDR3 is 15 amino acids. The CDR3 loop is CASSEGQGGTDTQYF. In DNA, the CDR3 is TGTGCCAGCAGTGAAGGACAGGGCGGCACAGATACGCAGTATTTT.

In this sample, this clonotype turned up many times. The V call is TRBV6-4, the J call TRBJ1-5; unclear D gene. Trimming stripped 6 bases from V and 4 bases from J, with 7 bases between. The germline V gene encodes CDR1 MRHNA and CDR2 SNTAGT. The CDR3 has 12 amino acids. The CDR3 sequence: CASSEINQPQHF. The DNA for the CDR3 is TGTGCCAGCAGCGAAATAAATCAGCCCCAGCATTTT.

This clonotype showed up many times. V is TRBV4-2 and J is TRBJ2-3; a weak D match, TRBD2 (5 bases). There are 14 residues in the CDR3. Deletions cut 4 bases from V and 6 bases from J, with 14 bases between. Germline V gives CDR1 LGHNA, CDR2 YNFKEQ. CDR3 sequence (DNA): TGTGCCAGCAGCCTCAGTCCGGGGTCGGATACGCAGTATTTT. It encodes CASSLSPGSDTQYF.

The gene calls are TRBV12-3 or TRBV12-4 and TRBJ2-7, with D possibly matching TRBD2 (6 bases). The CDR3 is made up of 15 amino acids. V dropped 4 bases and J dropped 6 bases, with 19 bases sitting between them. CDR3 loop: CASSYAGSRGSEQYF. The DNA for the CDR3 is TGTGCCAGCAGTTACGCCGGGAGTAGGGGTAGCGAGCAGTACTTC.

The chain links TRBV20-1 to TRBJ1-1, with TRBD1 identical over 8 bases. This CDR3 is 14 amino acids long. Germline V gives CDR1 DFQATT, CDR2 SNEGSKA (reference sequence). V shed 0 bases, J shed 1 base, and the junction held 1 base outside the gene matches. CDR3 residues: CSARDQGANTEAFF. The CDR3 DNA reads TGCAGTGCTAGAGATCAGGGGGCGAACACTGAAGCTTTCTTT.

J is TRBJ2-3 and V is TRBV20-1; D not certain. This CDR3 contains 11 residues. Per germline, CDR1 DFQATT and CDR2 SNEGSKA (reference sequence). V lost 3 bases and J 0 bases, leaving 1 base between the germline ends. In nucleotides, the CDR3 is TGCAGTGCTAGGAGCACAGATACGCAGTATTTT. It is translated as CSARSTDTQYF.

This clonotype has ten or more counts. The chain is built from TRBV12-3 or TRBV12-4 and TRBJ1-5; D ambiguous. The CDR3 has 15 amino acids. The germline V and J ends were trimmed by 9 bases and 4 bases, with 19 bases remaining between them. CDR3 loop: CASTPDGPPNQPQHF. In nucleotides, the CDR3 is TGTGCCAGTACACCGGACGGACCGCCGAATCAGCCCCAGCATTTT.

The CDR3: CSARAGGTCDREQFF. The CDR3 region has the DNA TGCAGTGCTAGGGCGGGGGGGACCTGTGATAGAGAGCAGTTCTTC. The rearrangement links TRBV20-1 to TRBJ2-1; 9 bases align to TRBD2. The J segment lost 10 bases and the V segment lost 3 bases, leaving 13 bases of the junction unmatched. Looked up from germline, CDR1 is DFQATT and CDR2 is SNEGSKA (reference sequence). This CDR3 has 15 amino acids.

This clonotype was picked up a small number of times. The gene calls are TRBV7-8 and TRBJ1-5; TRBD1 matches at 7 bases. This CDR3 spans 13 amino acids. The germline V gene has CDR1 SGHVS and CDR2 FQNEAQ. V shed 8 bases, J shed 6 bases, and the junction held 7 bases outside the gene matches. CDR3 nucleotides: TGTGCCAGCGGTCAACAGGGGTCTCAGCCCCAGCATTTT. It translates to CASGQQGSQPQHF. Filled out from reference TRBV7-8 and TRBJ1-5, the complete variable domain reads GAGVSQSPRYKVAKRGQDVALRCDPISGHVSLFWYQQALGQGPEFLTYFQNEAQLDKSGLPSDRFFAERPEGSVSTLKIQRTQQEDSAVYLCASGQQGSQPQHFGDGTRLSIL.

The table lists this clonotype with many counts. V is TRBV12-3 or TRBV12-4 and J is TRBJ1-2; 7 bases align to TRBD1. Trimming removed 3 bases from V and 0 bases from J; junction bases left unmatched: 4. The CDR3 covers 15 residues. CDR3 region: CASSFGDRANYGYTF. The CDR3 bases are TGTGCCAGCAGTTTCGGTGACAGGGCTAACTATGGCTACACCTTC.

This clonotype has at least ten counts. The rearrangement uses TRBV7-2 and TRBJ2-3; D might be TRBD1 (6 bases). V dropped 2 bases and J dropped 1 base, with 7 bases sitting between them. Germline V gene data show CDR1 as SGHTA and CDR2 as FQGNSA. This CDR3 contains 14 residues. The CDR3 sequence: CASSLNRGTDTQYF. In DNA form, the CDR3 reads TGTGCCAGCAGCTTAAACAGGGGCACAGATACGCAGTATTTT.

The chain carries TRBV20-1 and TRBJ2-3; D not resolved. Germline lookup yields CDR1 DFQATT and CDR2 SNEGSKA (reference sequence). V lost 5 bases to trimming and J lost 0 bases, with 15 bases between them. The CDR3 has 15 residues. DNA for the CDR3: TGCAGTGCTCCTCAAAGGCAGACTAGCACAGATACGCAGTATTTT. Encoded protein: CSAPQRQTSTDTQYF.

V and J are TRBV5-4 and TRBJ1-2; TRBD1 agrees at 9 bases. The CDR3 has 15 amino acids. V gave up 6 bases and J gave up 3 bases; unmatched junction bases: 9. Germline V lookup: CDR1 SGHNT, CDR2 YYREEE (reference sequence). CDR3 nucleotide sequence: TGTGCCAGCACGACGGGGGACAGGGTATACTATGGCTACACCTTC. It is translated as CASTTGDRVYYGYTF.